The 27 T cell receptor beta chains below come from one sample, sequenced in a study of cytomegalovirus exposure and HLA in healthy donors. 13 Jbeta primers and 60 Vbeta primers were used for the PCR. The method was immunoSEQ multiplex PCR; TCRdb's version includes in-frame clones alone and lacks a portion of them. The sample comprises 45,000 to 60,000 clones, approximately 73% of which are singletons, and roughly 3% rests with the top ten. Sequenced: PBMCs. The receptors derive from a man between 18 and 35 years old in good health and CMV-seronegative.

The chain joins TRBV5-1 to TRBJ1-4; 7 nucleotides align to TRBD1. J was trimmed by 8 bases and V by 3 bases; bases with no gene match: 10. Germline loops: CDR1 SGHRS, CDR2 YFSETQ. The CDR3 is 15 amino acids. CDR3 nucleotide sequence: TGCGCCAGCAGCTACGGTGACAGGGAACCAGAAAAACTGTTTTTT. It encodes CASSYGDREPEKLFF. Variable domain in full (rest from reference TRBV5-1 and TRBJ1-4): KAGVTQTPRYLIKTRGQQVTLSCSPISGHRSVSWYQQTPGQGLQFLFEYFSETQRNKGNFPGRFSGRQFSNSRSEMNVSTLELGDSALYLCASSYGDREPEKLFFGSGTQLSVL.

The chain employs TRBV5-4 and TRBJ2-7; D gene uncertain. V lost 5 bases to trimming and J lost 3 bases, with 18 bases between them. Germline CDR1 SGHNT, CDR2 YYREEE (reference sequence). This CDR3 has 15 amino acids. The CDR3 DNA reads TGTGCCAGCAGTCCACCTCCTGGCAGAGGCTACGAGCAGTACTTC. Its translation: CASSPPPGRGYEQYF.

The chain recombines TRBV13 with TRBJ1-5, with 9 bases lining up with TRBD1. CDR1 and CDR2 from the germline V gene are PRHDT and FYEKMQ (reference sequence). The CDR3 loop spans 15 amino acids. Trimming cost V 5 bases and J 5 bases; bases outside gene matches: 7. The CDR3 region is CASSHRQGGHQPQHF. As DNA, the CDR3 is TGTGCCAGCAGCCATCGACAGGGGGGGCATCAGCCCCAGCATTTT.

The CDR3 region is CASSQSKLGQGLAGTSSYNEQFF. In DNA form, the CDR3 reads TGCGCCAGCAGTCAATCTAAATTGGGACAGGGTTTAGCGGGGACGAGCTCCTACAATGAGCAGTTCTTC. The chain has TRBV23-1 and TRBJ2-1; D is perhaps TRBD1 (9 bases). Being an ORF, TRBV23-1 has a function that is uncertain. Trimming left V 0 bases short and J 0 bases short, with 30 bases between. The CDR3 spans 23 residues.

V is TRBV30 and J is TRBJ2-7; the match to TRBD1 covers 7 bases. The CDR3 length is 16 residues. V shed 2 bases and J 6 bases; nucleotides not matched to a gene: 16. Germline CDR1 GTSNPN, CDR2 SVGIG (reference sequence). The DNA of the CDR3 is TGTGCCTGGAGTATGAGCTGGGGACAGTCAGGGGGCGAGCAGTACTTC. Its protein product is CAWSMSWGQSGGEQYF. Based on the CDR3 plus reference TRBV30 and TRBJ2-7, the full variable domain is SQTIHQWPATLVQPVGSPLSLECTVEGTSNPNLYWYRQAAGRGLQLLFYSVGIGQISSEVPQNLSASRPQDRQFILSSKKLLLSDSGFYLCAWSMSWGQSGGEQYFGPGTRLTVT.

V and J are TRBV6-1 and TRBJ1-4, with D maybe TRBD1 (6 bases). Germline values: CDR1 MNHNS, CDR2 SASEGT. Trimming took 5 bases from V and 8 from J, leaving 18 bases between them. This CDR3 has 15 residues. CDR3 DNA: TGTGCCAGCAGTCAGGGGCAACAGGGTCGCGAAAAACTGTTTTTT. It specifies CASSQGQQGREKLFF.

V is TRBV18 and J is TRBJ2-3, with D tentatively TRBD2 (5 bases). Germline loops: CDR1 KGHSH, CDR2 LQKENI. The CDR3 is 14 residues long. Trimming removed 3 bases at V and 2 bases at J, with 9 bases between. CDR3 nucleotide sequence: TGTGCCAGCTCACCGGGAGTCAACACAGATACGCAGTATTTT. Encoded protein: CASSPGVNTDTQYF.

The rearrangement uses TRBV5-1 and TRBJ2-1, with 11 bases matching TRBD2. Germline V lookup: CDR1 SGHRS, CDR2 YFSETQ. V lost 6 bases, J lost 5 bases, and 1 base stayed unmatched. CDR3 length equals 13 residues. In DNA form, the CDR3 reads TGCGCCAGCAAACTAGCGGGAGACAATGAGCAGTTCTTC. Protein sequence: CASKLAGDNEQFF.

This clone came up a few times. Other DNA sequences in this sample translate to the same CDR3. This chain links TRBV5-4 with TRBJ2-1; 7 positions agree with TRBD1. The germline gives CDR1 SGHNT, CDR2 YYREEE (reference sequence). Trimming took 5 bases from V and 4 from J; bases not matched to a gene: 3. This CDR3 has 13 residues. The CDR3 DNA reads as TGTGCCAGCAGACGGGACAGTTACAATGAGCAGTTCTTC. It is translated as CASRRDSYNEQFF.

This clone has more than one count but fewer than ten. V usage is TRBV6-6 and J usage is TRBJ2-6; D perhaps matches TRBD2 (7 bases). V lost 11 bases to trimming and J lost 2 bases, with 13 bases between them. Germline CDR1 reads MNHNY; CDR2 reads SVGAGI (reference sequence). The CDR3 contains 14 residues. The CDR3 DNA follows: TGTGCCTGTCGGGGGGCGGCTGGGGCCAACGTCCTGACTTTC. Translation gives CACRGAAGANVLTF.

The count of this clone is one. This chain uses TRBV4-3 with TRBJ1-1; D gene unclear. This CDR3 has 15 residues. The germline CDR1 and CDR2 sequences are LGHNA and YSLEER. The V and J ends lost 4 bases and 0 bases respectively, with 12 bases between them. CDR3 nucleotides: TGCGCCAGCAGCCCCGGCGGACTTTTGAACACTGAAGCTTTCTTT. Its translation: CASSPGGLLNTEAFF.

The chain recombines TRBV29-1 with TRBJ1-1; possibly TRBD1 for D (5 bases). CDR1 and CDR2 from the germline V gene are SQVTM and ANQGSEA. Trimming pared 1 base from V and 8 bases from J, leaving 8 bases between. The CDR3 sequence is 11 residues long. The CDR3 coding sequence is TGCAGCGTTGAAGGACAGCCCGAAGCTTTCTTT. This gives the protein CSVEGQPEAFF.

The V call is TRBV10-3, the J call TRBJ2-3, with D possibly matching TRBD1 (6 bases). CDR3 length: 14 residues. Germline CDR1 ENHRY, CDR2 SYGVKD. Trimming took 7 bases from V and 4 from J, leaving 15 bases between them. This chain's CDR3 is CAITPGHESDTQYF. The CDR3, as DNA: TGTGCCATCACCCCGGGACACGAATCAGATACGCAGTATTTT.

J is TRBJ1-2 and V is TRBV28; no firm D call. The CDR3 consists of 13 residues. Germline V gene lookup returns CDR1 MDHEN and CDR2 SYDVKM. Trimming removed 8 bases at V and 9 bases at J, with 19 bases between. The CDR3 is CASASGSRSRYTF. The CDR3 nucleotides read TGTGCCAGCGCCTCGGGGTCGAGGTCCCGCTACACCTTC.

The genes are TRBV7-2 and TRBJ1-4; a possible D gene is TRBD1 (6 bases). This CDR3 is built from 14 residues. Trimming pared 2 bases from V and 4 bases from J, leaving 8 bases between. Germline values: CDR1 SGHTA, CDR2 FQGNSA. CDR3 nucleotides: TGTGCCAGCAGCTTAATAGGGGGTAATGAAAAACTGTTTTTT. Its translation: CASSLIGGNEKLFF.

This chain joins TRBV7-2 and TRBJ2-7, with 8 bases that match TRBD2. The CDR3 covers 15 residues. CDR1 SGHTA and CDR2 FQGNSA come from the germline V gene. With 5 bases clipped from V and 3 bases from J, the junction kept 9 bases outside the gene matches. CDR3 bases: TGTGCCAGCAGCCCGTCCCGGACTAGCAGCTACGAGCAGTACTTC. This gives the protein CASSPSRTSSYEQYF. Based on the CDR3 plus reference TRBV7-2 and TRBJ2-7, the full variable domain is GAGVSQSPSNKVTEKGKDVELRCDPISGHTALYWYRQSLGQGLEFLIYFQGNSAPDKSGLPSDRFSAERTGGSVSTLTIQRTQQEDSAVYLCASSPSRTSSYEQYFGPGTRLTVT.

The rearrangement joins TRBV29-1 to TRBJ1-1, with 7 bases identical to TRBD1. The CDR3 contains 13 residues. V shed 8 bases and J 0 bases; nucleotides not matched to a gene: 6. CDR1 is SQVTM and CDR2 is ANQGSEA in the germline V gene. In DNA, the CDR3 is TGCAGCATTTCGACAGGGATGAACACTGAAGCTTTCTTT. It is translated as CSISTGMNTEAFF.

V and J are TRBV6-1 and TRBJ1-6; 11 bases are shared with TRBD1. Trimming cost V 6 bases and J 9 bases; bases outside gene matches: 1. The V gene's germline CDR1 is MNHNS and CDR2 SASEGT. The CDR3 sequence is 13 residues long. The CDR3 nucleotides read TGTGCCAGCAGAGGGACAGGGGGTTCACCCCTCCACTTT. It translates to CASRGTGGSPLHF.

V usage is TRBV19 and J usage is TRBJ2-7; TRBD1 matches 7 bases. CDR1 and CDR2 (germline): LNHDA, SQIVND (reference sequence). The CDR3 covers 14 residues. V shed 9 bases, J shed 2 bases, and the junction held 10 bases outside the gene matches. CDR3 nucleotides: TGTGCCAGCCGCCAGACAGGGAGAACCTACGAGCAGTACTTC. Residues: CASRQTGRTYEQYF.

CDR3 loop: CASSSLRVRNQPQHF. In DNA, the CDR3 is TGTGCCAGCAGCTCTTTGAGGGTTCGCAATCAGCCCCAGCATTTT. V gene TRBV11-3 combines with J gene TRBJ1-5, with D hard to call. Trimming took 4 bases from V and 2 from J, leaving 12 bases between them. CDR1 and CDR2 from the germline V gene are SGHNT and YENEEA. The CDR3 covers 15 residues.

The chain employs TRBV5-4 and TRBJ1-2, with 8 nucleotides matching TRBD1. V lost 0 bases and J lost 4; bases outside the gene matches: 5. The CDR3 consists of 15 residues. The germline CDR1 and CDR2 sequences are SGHNT and YYREEE (reference sequence). CDR3 region: CASSLAGDRTYGYTF. The CDR3 nucleotides are TGTGCCAGCAGCTTGGCCGGGGACAGGACCTATGGCTACACCTTC.

The chain combines TRBV30 with TRBJ1-3; 11 nucleotides align to TRBD1. Losses at the gene ends were 4 bases for V and 0 bases for J; bases not matched to a gene: 5. This CDR3 comprises 16 residues. Germline V gene lookup returns CDR1 GTSNPN and CDR2 SVGIG (reference sequence). The CDR3 loop is CAWMGQGVPSGNTIYF. CDR3 in DNA: TGTGCCTGGATGGGACAGGGGGTTCCCTCTGGAAACACCATATATTTT.

The rearrangement uses TRBV25-1 and TRBJ1-6; no clear D. Germline CDR1 MGHDK, CDR2 SYGVNS. This CDR3 has 17 residues. Trimming shortened V by 4 bases and J by 0 bases, and 13 bases separated the two germline ends. CDR3 coding DNA: TGTGCCAGCAGTGGGGCAGCCGAAAGCTCCTATAATTCACCCCTCCACTTT. Amino acids: CASSGAAESSYNSPLHF. Variable domain in full (rest from reference TRBV25-1 and TRBJ1-6): EADIYQTPRYLVIGTGKKITLECSQTMGHDKMYWYQQDPGMELHLIHYSYGVNSTEKGDLSSESTVSRIRTEHFPLTLESARPSHTSQYLCASSGAAESSYNSPLHFGNGTRLTVT.

V gene TRBV25-1 combines with J gene TRBJ1-2; no definite D call. The CDR3 sequence is 13 residues long. The V end lost 2 bases, the J end lost 1 base, and 5 bases lay between the germline ends. CDR1 MGHDK and CDR2 SYGVNS come from the germline V gene. CDR3 bases: TGTGCCAGCAGTGAAAAGAGTAACTATGGCTACACCTTC. Its translation is CASSEKSNYGYTF.

This chain connects TRBV28 to TRBJ2-7, with 7 nucleotides matching TRBD2. The CDR3 is 14 residues long. In germline, CDR1 is MDHEN, CDR2 SYDVKM. V shed 10 bases and J 2 bases; nucleotides not matched to a gene: 11. CDR3 sequence reads: CAIQTSSRAYEQYF. The CDR3 region has the DNA TGTGCCATCCAGACTAGCTCAAGGGCCTACGAGCAGTACTTC.

The CDR3 is CSHNSGGPLNTEAFF. The CDR3, as DNA: TGCAGCCACAATTCAGGGGGGCCCTTGAACACTGAAGCTTTCTTT. The rearrangement joins TRBV29-1 to TRBJ1-1; 7 positions agree with TRBD1. CDR3 length: 15 residues. Trimming cost V 8 bases and J 0 bases; bases outside gene matches: 12. The germline gives CDR1 SQVTM, CDR2 ANQGSEA.

This clone was counted a few times. The gene calls are TRBV6-1 and TRBJ1-2; D uncertain. The CDR3 covers 14 residues. CDR1 MNHNS and CDR2 SASEGT come from the germline V gene. Trimming shortened V by 5 bases and J by 2 bases, and 12 bases separated the two germline ends. CDR3 sequence reads: CASSPRLQNYGYTF. Here the CDR3 DNA reads TGTGCCAGCAGTCCCCGACTGCAAAACTATGGCTACACCTTC.